These T cell receptor beta chains were read from a single sample in a study of beta chain features in type 1 diabetes. Using immunoSEQ multiplex PCR, the repertoire was profiled, and TCRdb retains in-frame clones only, with some absent. The sample contains about 900,000 clones, roughly 15% of which appear only once. Sequenced: naive CD4+ T cells from blood. Source of these receptors: a woman under 30 in good health. Each CDR3 is given with its conserved first and last residue. A D gene is named only where the DNA matches it firmly. Clone sizes are given selectively: once, few, many, or a class where the clone is expanded.

D	V	J	size	DNA	CDR3
TRBD2	TRBV5-1	TRBJ2-3	-	TGCGCCAGCAGCCCTCGGACTAGCGGCACAGATACGCAGTATTTT	CASSPRTSGTDTQYF
-	TRBV4-2	TRBJ2-2	few	TGTGCCAGCAGCCTGGACTCGATATGGACCGGGGAGCTGTTTTTT	CASSLDSIWTGELFF
-	TRBV5-1	TRBJ1-2	-	TGCGCCAGCAGCGCGGGAACTGCTTATGGCTACACCTTC	CASSAGTAYGYTF
TRBD2	TRBV5-1	TRBJ2-1	few	TGCGCCAGCAGCTTACTGGGACTAGCGGGAGTCTTGAATGAGCAGTTCTTC	CASSLLGLAGVLNEQFF
-	TRBV18	TRBJ2-7	-	TGTGCCAGCTCACCAGCTAGCCAACTAAGATACGAGCAGTACTTC	CASSPASQLRYEQYF
TRBD2	TRBV5-1	TRBJ2-3	few	TGCGCCAGCAGCTTACTAGCGGGAGATGTAGATACGCAGTATTTT	CASSLLAGDVDTQYF
TRBD2	TRBV28	TRBJ2-7	-	TGTGCCAGCAGTGTTCCGGCACTAGCGGGTACCTACGAGCAGTACTTC	CASSVPALAGTYEQYF
-	TRBV5-6	TRBJ2-5	-	TGTGCCAGCAGCCCGGGACTTACCTACCAAGAGACCCAGTACTTC	CASSPGLTYQETQYF
-	TRBV10-3	TRBJ1-5	many	TGTGCCGCCCGGGGCCTTAGCAATCAGCCCCAGCATTTT	CAARGLSNQPQHF
-	TRBV10-2	TRBJ2-6	few	TGCGCCAGCGGACAGTCTGGGGCCAACGTCCTGACTTTC	CASGQSGANVLTF
TRBD2	TRBV10-3	TRBJ2-2	few	TGTGCCATCAGAGGACTAGCGGGAGACTCCGGGGAGCTGTTTTTT	CAIRGLAGDSGELFF
TRBD1	TRBV7-9	TRBJ2-2	few	TGTGCCTGCCGCCGGGACAGAAACACCGGGGAGCTGTTTTTT	CACRRDRNTGELFF
TRBD1	TRBV28	TRBJ2-7	-	TGTGCCAGCAGTTTGATTGGACAGGGGTACGAGCAGTACTTC	CASSLIGQGYEQYF
-	TRBV27	TRBJ1-2	-	TGTGCCAGCAAGGCAGATCGCTATGGCTACACCTTC	CASKADRYGYTF
TRBD2	TRBV6-6	TRBJ2-7	few	TGTGCCAGCAGCCAGCGGGAAGGATCTTACGAGCAGTACTTC	CASSQREGSYEQYF
-	TRBV28	TRBJ1-5	few	TGTGCCAGCAGTTTGGGCAATCAGCCCCAGCATTTT	CASSLGNQPQHF
TRBD2	TRBV10-3	TRBJ2-3	few	TGTGCCATCACCATGACTAGCGGGAGCACAGATACGCAGTATTTT	CAITMTSGSTDTQYF
-	TRBV7-2	TRBJ2-1	-	TGTGCCAGCAGCTTCTGGGCGGGTCTCTACAATGAGCAGTTCTTC	CASSFWAGLYNEQFF
TRBD2	TRBV7-2	TRBJ2-1	-	TGTGCCAGCACCCTAGCGGGAGGAGGGTACAATGAGCAGTTCTTC	CASTLAGGGYNEQFF
-	TRBV5-1	TRBJ2-2	-	TGCGCCAGCAGCTTGTCGGGGGTTGACACCGGGGAGCTGTTTTTT	CASSLSGVDTGELFF
TRBD2	TRBV2	TRBJ2-1	few	TGTGCCAGCAGACCGGGACTAGCGGGGGGGAGCTCCTACAATGAGCAGTTCTTC	CASRPGLAGGSSYNEQFF
-	TRBV6-5	TRBJ1-2	few	TGTGCCAGCAGTTACGATCGGTGGGCCAGGGGAGATGGCTACACCTTC	CASSYDRWARGDGYTF
TRBD2	TRBV11-1	TRBJ2-1	-	TGTGCCAGCAGCTTACCGCGGCTAGCGGGAGTCCACAATGAGCAGTTCTTC	CASSLPRLAGVHNEQFF
-	TRBV4-3	TRBJ2-5	-	TGCGCCAGCAGCCAAGGGCCTCTCATGGCGAGGAGTAAGGCGGAGACCCAGTACTTC	CASSQGPLMARSKAETQYF
TRBD1	TRBV11-2	TRBJ2-1	few	TGTGCCAGCAGCTTAGTGACAGGGGTGTTTTCAAAGCAGTTCTTC	CASSLVTGVFSKQFF
-	TRBV18	TRBJ2-2	-	TGTGCCAGCTCACCTACGGTGGGCACCGGGGAGCTGTTTTTT	CASSPTVGTGELFF
-	TRBV5-1	TRBJ2-6	-	TGCGCCAGCAGCTTGAACCCATACAGAGTTTCTGGGGCCAACGTCCTGACTTTC	CASSLNPYRVSGANVLTF
TRBD2	TRBV29-1	TRBJ2-7	few	TGCAGCGCCAGGGCCTTACTAGCGGGATCCTACGAGCAGTACTTC	CSARALLAGSYEQYF
-	TRBV10-3	TRBJ1-5	few	TGTGCCATCAGTGAGTCTGGGAGGGCCGACCAGCCCCAGCATTTT	CAISESGRADQPQHF
TRBD2	TRBV18	TRBJ2-1	-	TGTGCCAGCTCCCCCTTGCGGGAGGAAGCGCAGTTCTTC	CASSPLREEAQFF
TRBD2	TRBV7-2	TRBJ2-5	few	TGTGCCAGCAGCTTAGGTGCGGCTAGCGGGAGTTTAGGAGAGACCCAGTACTTC	CASSLGAASGSLGETQYF
TRBD1	TRBV7-3	TRBJ1-1	few	TGTGCCAGCAGCTTAGACAGGGAAGGGGCTGAAGCTTTCTTT	CASSLDREGAEAFF
TRBD1	TRBV2	TRBJ2-5	-	TGTGCCAGCAGTAAGGGGGCGGAGACCCAGTACTTC	CASSKGAETQYF
-	TRBV29-1	TRBJ2-7	few	TGCAGCGTTGAAGAACCGCGAGGAGTTCGGTCCTACGAGCAGTACTTC	CSVEEPRGVRSYEQYF
TRBD1	TRBV27	TRBJ2-5	few	TGTGCCAGCAGTTTATCCCCGGGACAGGGGGTTGAGAGCCAGTACTTC	CASSLSPGQGVESQYF
-	TRBV7-6	TRBJ2-5	-	TGTGCCAGCAGCTTACAATCCAGGGTGTTTAAAGAGACCCAGTACTTC	CASSLQSRVFKETQYF
-	TRBV6-1	TRBJ1-2	-	TGTGCCAGTGGACGGACCACTAACTATGGCTACACCTTC	CASGRTTNYGYTF
-	TRBV28	TRBJ2-7	-	TGTGCCAGCAGTATACCTACTGGGAGCCCCTACGAGCAGTACTTC	CASSIPTGSPYEQYF
-	TRBV20-1	TRBJ2-6	few	TGCAGTGCACCCCGGGCCAACGTCCTGACTTTC	CSAPRANVLTF
-	TRBV13	TRBJ1-2	-	TGTGCCAGCAGCTTAGGCCGTTGGAACTATGGCTACACCTTC	CASSLGRWNYGYTF
-	TRBV7-3	TRBJ2-1	few	TGTGCCAGCAGCTATATCCCAGGCTCCTACAATGAGCAGTTCTTC	CASSYIPGSYNEQFF
-	TRBV28	TRBJ1-1	few	TGTGCCAGCCGGGGGCTCACTGAAGCTTTCTTT	CASRGLTEAFF
-	TRBV21-1	TRBJ2-7	-	TGTGCCAGCAACCGGGACAGGGGATCCTACGAGCAGTACTTC	CASNRDRGSYEQYF